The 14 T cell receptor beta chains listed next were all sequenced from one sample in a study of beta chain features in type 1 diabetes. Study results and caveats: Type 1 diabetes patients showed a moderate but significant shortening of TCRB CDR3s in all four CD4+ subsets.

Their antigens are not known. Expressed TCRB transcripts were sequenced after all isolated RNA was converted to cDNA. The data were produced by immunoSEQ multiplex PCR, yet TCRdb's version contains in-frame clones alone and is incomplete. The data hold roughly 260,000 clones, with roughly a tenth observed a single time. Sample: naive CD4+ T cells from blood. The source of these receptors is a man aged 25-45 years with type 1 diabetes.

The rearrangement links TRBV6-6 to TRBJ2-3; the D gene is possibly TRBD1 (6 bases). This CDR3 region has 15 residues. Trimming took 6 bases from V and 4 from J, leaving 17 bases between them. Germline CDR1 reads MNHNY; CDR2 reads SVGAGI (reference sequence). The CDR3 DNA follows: TGTGCCAGCAGCTTTGGCCAGGGGAGCGCAGATACGCAGTATTTT. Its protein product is CASSFGQGSADTQYF.

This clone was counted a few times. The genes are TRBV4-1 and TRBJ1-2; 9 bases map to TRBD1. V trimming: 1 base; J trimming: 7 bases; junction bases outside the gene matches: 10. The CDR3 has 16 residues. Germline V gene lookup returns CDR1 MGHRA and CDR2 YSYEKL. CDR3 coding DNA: TGCGCCAGCAGCCAAGTACAAGGACAGGGGTCGAGTGGCTACACCTTC. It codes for CASSQVQGQGSSGYTF.

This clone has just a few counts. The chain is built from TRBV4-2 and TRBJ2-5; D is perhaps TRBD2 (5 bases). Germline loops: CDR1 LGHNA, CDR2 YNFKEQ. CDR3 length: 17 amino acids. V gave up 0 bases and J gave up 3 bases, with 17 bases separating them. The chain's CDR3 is CASSQEATGWVKETQYF. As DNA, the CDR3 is TGTGCCAGCAGCCAAGAGGCGACGGGGTGGGTAAAAGAGACCCAGTACTTC.

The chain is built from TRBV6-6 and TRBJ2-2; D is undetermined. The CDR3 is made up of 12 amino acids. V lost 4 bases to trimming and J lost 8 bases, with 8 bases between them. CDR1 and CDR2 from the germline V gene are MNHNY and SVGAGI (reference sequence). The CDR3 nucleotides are TGTGCCAGCAGTTTCGTTCCTGGGGAGCTGTTTTTT. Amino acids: CASSFVPGELFF.

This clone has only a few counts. This chain's CDR3 is CASSSSGFSYEQYF. CDR3 nucleotides: TGTGCCAGCAGCAGTTCAGGTTTCTCCTACGAGCAGTACTTC. This chain joins TRBV9 and TRBJ2-7; no reliable D call. Germline CDR1 SGDLS, CDR2 YYNGEE. The ends were cut back, 4 bases at V and 0 bases at J, with 11 bases in the middle. There are 14 residues in the CDR3. The whole variable domain, filled in from reference TRBV9 and TRBJ2-7, reads DSGVTQTPKHLITATGQRVTLRCSPRSGDLSVYWYQQSLDQGLQFLIQYYNGEERAKGNILERFSAQQFPDLHSELNLSSLELGDSALYFCASSSSGFSYEQYFGPGTRLTVT.

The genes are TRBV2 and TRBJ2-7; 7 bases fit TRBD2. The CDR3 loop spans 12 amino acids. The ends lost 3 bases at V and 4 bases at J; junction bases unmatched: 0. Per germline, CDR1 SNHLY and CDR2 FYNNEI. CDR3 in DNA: TGTGCCAGCAGTGACGGGAGGTACGAGCAGTACTTC. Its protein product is CASSDGRYEQYF.

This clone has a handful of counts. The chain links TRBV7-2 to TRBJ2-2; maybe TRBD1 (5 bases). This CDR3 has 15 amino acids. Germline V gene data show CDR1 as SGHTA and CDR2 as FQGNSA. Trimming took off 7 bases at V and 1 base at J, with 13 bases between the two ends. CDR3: CASTPRTGNTGELFF. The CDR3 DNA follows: TGTGCCAGCACCCCCCGTACAGGGAACACCGGGGAGCTGTTTTTT.

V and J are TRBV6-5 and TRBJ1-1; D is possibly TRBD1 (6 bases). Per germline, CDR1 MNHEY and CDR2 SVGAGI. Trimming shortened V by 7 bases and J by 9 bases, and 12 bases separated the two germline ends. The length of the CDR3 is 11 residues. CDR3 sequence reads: CASTRGGQAFF. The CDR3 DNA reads TGTGCCAGCACCCGGGGGGGGCAAGCTTTCTTT.

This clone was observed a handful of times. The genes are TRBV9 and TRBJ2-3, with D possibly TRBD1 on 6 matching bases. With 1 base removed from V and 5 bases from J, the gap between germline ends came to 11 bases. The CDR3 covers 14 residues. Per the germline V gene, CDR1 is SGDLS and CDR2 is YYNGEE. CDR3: CASSVRTVGDTQYF. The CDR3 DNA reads TGTGCCAGCAGCGTAAGGACAGTTGGAGATACGCAGTATTTT.

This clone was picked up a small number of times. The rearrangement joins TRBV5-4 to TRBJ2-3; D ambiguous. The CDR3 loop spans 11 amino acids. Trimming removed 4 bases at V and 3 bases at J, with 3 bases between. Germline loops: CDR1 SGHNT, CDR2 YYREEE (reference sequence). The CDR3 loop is CASSLTDTQYF. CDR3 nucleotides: TGTGCCAGCAGCCTGACAGATACGCAGTATTTT.

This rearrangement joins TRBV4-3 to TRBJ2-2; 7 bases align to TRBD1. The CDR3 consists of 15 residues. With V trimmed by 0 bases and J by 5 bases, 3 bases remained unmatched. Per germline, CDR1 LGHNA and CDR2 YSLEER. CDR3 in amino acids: CASSQETGVTGELFF. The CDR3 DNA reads TGCGCCAGCAGCCAAGAAACAGGGGTAACCGGGGAGCTGTTTTTT.

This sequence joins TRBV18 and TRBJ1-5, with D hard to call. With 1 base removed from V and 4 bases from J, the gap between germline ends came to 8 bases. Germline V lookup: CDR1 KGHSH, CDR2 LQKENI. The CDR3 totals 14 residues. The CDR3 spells CASSPRGGNQPQHF. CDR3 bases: TGTGCCAGCTCACCACGTGGAGGAAATCAGCCCCAGCATTTT.

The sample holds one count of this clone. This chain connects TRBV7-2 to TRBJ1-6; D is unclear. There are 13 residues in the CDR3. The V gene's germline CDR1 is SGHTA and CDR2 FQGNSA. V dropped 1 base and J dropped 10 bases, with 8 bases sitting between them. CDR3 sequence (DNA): TGTGCCAGCAGCTTAGAAGGGAGGTCACCCCTCCACTTT. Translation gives CASSLEGRSPLHF.

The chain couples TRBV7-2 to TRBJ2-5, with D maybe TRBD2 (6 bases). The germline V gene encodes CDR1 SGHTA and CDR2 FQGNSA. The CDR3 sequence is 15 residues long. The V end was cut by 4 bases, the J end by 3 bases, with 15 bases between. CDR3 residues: CASSSMRDGKETQYF. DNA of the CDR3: TGTGCCAGCAGCTCAATGCGGGACGGCAAAGAGACCCAGTACTTC.